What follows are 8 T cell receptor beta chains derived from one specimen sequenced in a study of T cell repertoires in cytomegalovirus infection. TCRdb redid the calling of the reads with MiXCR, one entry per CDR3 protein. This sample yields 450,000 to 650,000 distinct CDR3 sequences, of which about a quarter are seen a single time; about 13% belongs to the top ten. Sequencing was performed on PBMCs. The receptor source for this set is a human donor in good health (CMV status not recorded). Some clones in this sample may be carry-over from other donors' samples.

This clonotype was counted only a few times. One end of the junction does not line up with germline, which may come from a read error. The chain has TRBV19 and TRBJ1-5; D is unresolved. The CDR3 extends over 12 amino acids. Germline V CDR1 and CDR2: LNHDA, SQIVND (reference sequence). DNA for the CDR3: TGTGCCAGTAGGGGTCCCAATGAGCCCCAGCATTTT. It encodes CASRGPNEPQHF.

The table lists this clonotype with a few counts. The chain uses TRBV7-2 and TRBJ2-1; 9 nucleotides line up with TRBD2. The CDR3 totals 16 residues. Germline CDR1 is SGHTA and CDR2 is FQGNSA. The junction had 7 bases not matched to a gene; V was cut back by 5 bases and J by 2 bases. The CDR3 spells CASSNERTSAYNEQFF. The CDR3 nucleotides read TGTGCCAGCAGCAACGAGAGGACTAGCGCCTACAATGAGCAGTTCTTC.

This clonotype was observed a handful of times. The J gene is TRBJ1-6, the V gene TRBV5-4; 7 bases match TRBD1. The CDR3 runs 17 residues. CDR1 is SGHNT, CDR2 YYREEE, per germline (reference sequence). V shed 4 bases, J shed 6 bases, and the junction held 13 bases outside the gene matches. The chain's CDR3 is CASSVIRGDSSNSPLHF. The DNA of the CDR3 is TGTGCCAGCAGCGTCATTAGGGGGGACAGTTCTAATTCACCCCTCCACTTT.

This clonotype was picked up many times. This CDR3 reads CASSPGQNTGELFF. The CDR3 DNA follows: TGTGCCAGCAGTCCGGGACAGAACACCGGGGAGCTGTTTTTT. This chain links TRBV28 with TRBJ2-2, with a weak D call TRBD1 (6 bases). This CDR3 is built from 14 residues. The V gene lost 5 bases and the J gene lost 1 base, with 8 bases spanning the gap. Germline lookup yields CDR1 MDHEN and CDR2 SYDVKM. The variable domain in full, with the rest retrieved from reference TRBV28 and TRBJ2-2, is DVKVTQSSRYLVKRTGEKVFLECVQDMDHENMFWYRQDPGLGLRLIYFSYDVKMKEKGDIPEGYSVSREKKERFSLILESASTNQTSMYLCASSPGQNTGELFFGEGSRLTVL.

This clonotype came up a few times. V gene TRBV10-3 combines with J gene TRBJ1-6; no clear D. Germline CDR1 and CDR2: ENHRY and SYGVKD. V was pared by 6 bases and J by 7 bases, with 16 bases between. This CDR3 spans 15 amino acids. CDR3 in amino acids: CAIRGVSIGNSPLHF. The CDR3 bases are TGTGCCATCAGAGGCGTCAGCATCGGGAATTCACCCCTCCACTTT.

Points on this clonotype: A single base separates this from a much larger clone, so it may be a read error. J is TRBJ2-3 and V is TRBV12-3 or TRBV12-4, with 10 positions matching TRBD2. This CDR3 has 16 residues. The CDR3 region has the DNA TGTGCCAGCAGTCCTAAGCGGGAGGGCCGTTCAGATTCGCAGTATTTT. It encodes CASSPKREGRSDSQYF.

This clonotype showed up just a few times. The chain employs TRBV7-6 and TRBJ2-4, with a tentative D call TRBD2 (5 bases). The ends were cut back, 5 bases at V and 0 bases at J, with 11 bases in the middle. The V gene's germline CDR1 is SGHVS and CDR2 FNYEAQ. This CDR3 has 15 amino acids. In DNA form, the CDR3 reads TGTGCCAGCAGCCCCCCGGGATTAGCCAAAAACATTCAGTACTTC. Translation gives CASSPPGLAKNIQYF. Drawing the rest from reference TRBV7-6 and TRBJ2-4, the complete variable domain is GAGVSQSPRYKVTKRGQDVALRCDPISGHVSLYWYRQALGQGPEFLTYFNYEAQQDKSGLPNDRFSAERPEGSISTLTIQRTEQRDSAMYRCASSPPGLAKNIQYFGAGTRLSVL.

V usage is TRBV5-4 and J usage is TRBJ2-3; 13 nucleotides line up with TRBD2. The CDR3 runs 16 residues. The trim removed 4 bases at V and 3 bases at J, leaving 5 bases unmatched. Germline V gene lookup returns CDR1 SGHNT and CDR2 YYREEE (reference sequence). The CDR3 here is CASSPGTSGTTDTQYF. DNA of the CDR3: TGTGCCAGCAGCCCGGGGACTAGCGGGACTACAGATACGCAGTATTTT.